The TCR beta chain described here comes from a study of T cell repertoires in cytomegalovirus infection. The wider study: CMV infection together with matching HLA type was indicated by public TCR beta signatures.

One entry per CDR3 protein results from TCRdb running MiXCR on the reads. The sample shows about 830,000 distinct CDR3 sequences, approximately 32% of them seen only once. CDR3 size: 17 residues. Looked up from germline, CDR1 is SGDLS and CDR2 is YYNGEE. V dropped 3 bases and J dropped 0 bases, with 13 bases sitting between them. Findings and caveats of the study: Based on cumulative public TCR beta family frequency, carriers of CMV plus the relevant HLA were identified. Dominating the ex vivo response were TCR beta clonotypes that were CMV-specific and HLA-C-restricted.

Regarding this clonotype: Its antigen is currently unknown.

The material sequenced was cultured CD8+ T cells from PBMCs, taken from culture after CMV antigen stimulation. The receptor's source is a human donor in good health (CMV status not recorded). Some clones in this sample may be carry-over from other donors' samples. The rearrangement links TRBV9 to TRBJ1-6; TRBD1 is a possible D gene (5 bases). The chain's CDR3 is CASSETPTVSYNSPLHF. DNA for the CDR3: TGTGCCAGCAGCGAAACCCCGACAGTCTCCTATAATTCACCCCTCCACTTT.